This entry describes one T cell receptor (beta chain). Participants' own reports of clinical history determined their cohort assignment. This sample is drawn from a study of blood T cell repertoires in COVID-19. This CDR3 comprises 14 residues. Germline CDR1 and CDR2: WSHSY and SAAADI. After removal of 5 bases from V and 9 bases from J, the junction contained 10 bases not matched to a gene. TCRdb's copy holds only in-frame clones and misses some; the assay was immunoSEQ multiplex PCR. The sample lists approximately 130,000 clones, around 86% seen once, with under 20% in the top ten. The sample consisted of PBMCs or T cells enriched from blood (not recorded which). The V gene is TRBV10-2, the J gene TRBJ1-1; 9 bases fit TRBD1. The receptor was derived from a man between 25 and 39 years old who had recovered from COVID-19. CDR3 bases: TGCGCCAGCAGTCCGGGACAGGGCGGAATAAAAGCTTTCTTT. Protein product: CASSPGQGGIKAFF.